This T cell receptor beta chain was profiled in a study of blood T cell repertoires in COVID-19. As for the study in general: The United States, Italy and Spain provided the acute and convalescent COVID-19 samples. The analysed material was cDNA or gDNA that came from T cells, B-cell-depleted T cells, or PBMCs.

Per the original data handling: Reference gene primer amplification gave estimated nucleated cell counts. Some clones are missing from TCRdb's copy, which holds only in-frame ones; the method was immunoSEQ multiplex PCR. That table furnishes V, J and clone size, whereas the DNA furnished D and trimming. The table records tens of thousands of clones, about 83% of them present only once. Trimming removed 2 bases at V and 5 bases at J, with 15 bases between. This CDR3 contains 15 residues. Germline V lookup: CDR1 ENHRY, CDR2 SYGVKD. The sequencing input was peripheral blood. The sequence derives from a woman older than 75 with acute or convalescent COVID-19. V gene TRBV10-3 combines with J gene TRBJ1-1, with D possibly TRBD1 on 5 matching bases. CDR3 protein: CAISETPGGGTEAFF. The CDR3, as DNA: TGTGCCATCAGTGAGACCCCGGGGGGAGGTACTGAAGCTTTCTTT.